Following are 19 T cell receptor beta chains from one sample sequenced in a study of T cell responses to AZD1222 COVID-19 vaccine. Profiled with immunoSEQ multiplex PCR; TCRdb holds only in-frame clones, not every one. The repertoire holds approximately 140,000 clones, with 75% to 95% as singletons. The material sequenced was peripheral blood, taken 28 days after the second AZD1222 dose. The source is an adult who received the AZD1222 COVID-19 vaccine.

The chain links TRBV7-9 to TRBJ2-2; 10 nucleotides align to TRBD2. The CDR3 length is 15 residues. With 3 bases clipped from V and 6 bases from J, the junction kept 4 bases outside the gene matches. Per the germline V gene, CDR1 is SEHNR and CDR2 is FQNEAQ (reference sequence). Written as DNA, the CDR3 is TGTGCCAGCAGCTTCGGACTAGCGGTTGCCGGGGAGCTGTTTTTT. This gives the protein CASSFGLAVAGELFF.

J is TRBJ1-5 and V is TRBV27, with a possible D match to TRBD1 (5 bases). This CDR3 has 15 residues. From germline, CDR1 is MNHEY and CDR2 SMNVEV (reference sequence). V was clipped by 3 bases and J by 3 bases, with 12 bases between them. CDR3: CASSLLGATNQPQHF. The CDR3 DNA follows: TGTGCCAGCAGTTTGCTAGGGGCCACCAATCAGCCCCAGCATTTT.

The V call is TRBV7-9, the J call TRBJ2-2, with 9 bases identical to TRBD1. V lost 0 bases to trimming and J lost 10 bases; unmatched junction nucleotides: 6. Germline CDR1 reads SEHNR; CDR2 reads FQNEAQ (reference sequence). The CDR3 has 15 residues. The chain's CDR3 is CASSLARDREKELFF. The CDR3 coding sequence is TGTGCCAGCAGCTTAGCCCGGGACAGGGAAAAGGAGCTGTTTTTT.

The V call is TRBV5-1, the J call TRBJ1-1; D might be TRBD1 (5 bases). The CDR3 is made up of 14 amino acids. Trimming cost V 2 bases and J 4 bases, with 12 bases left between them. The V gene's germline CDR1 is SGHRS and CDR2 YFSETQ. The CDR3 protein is CASSLSGLGTEAFF. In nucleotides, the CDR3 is TGCGCCAGCAGCTTATCAGGGTTGGGCACTGAAGCTTTCTTT.

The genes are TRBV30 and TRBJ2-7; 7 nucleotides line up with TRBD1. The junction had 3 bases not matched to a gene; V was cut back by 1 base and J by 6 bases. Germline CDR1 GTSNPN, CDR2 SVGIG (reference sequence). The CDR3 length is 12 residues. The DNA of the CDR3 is TGTGCCTGGAGTGGACAGGGTAGCGAGCAGTACTTC. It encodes CAWSGQGSEQYF.

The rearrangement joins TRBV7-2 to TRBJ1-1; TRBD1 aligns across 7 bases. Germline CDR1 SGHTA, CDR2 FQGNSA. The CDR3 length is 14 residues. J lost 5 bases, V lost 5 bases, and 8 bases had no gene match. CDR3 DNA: TGTGCCAGCAGCGCAGACAGGGTAAAGACTGAAGCTTTCTTT. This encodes CASSADRVKTEAFF.

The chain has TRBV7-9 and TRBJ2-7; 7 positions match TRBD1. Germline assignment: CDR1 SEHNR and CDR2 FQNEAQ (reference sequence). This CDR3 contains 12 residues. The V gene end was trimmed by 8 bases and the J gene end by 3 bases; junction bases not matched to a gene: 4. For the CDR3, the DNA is TGTGCCAGCGGAGGACAGGACTACGAGCAGTACTTC. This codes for CASGGQDYEQYF.

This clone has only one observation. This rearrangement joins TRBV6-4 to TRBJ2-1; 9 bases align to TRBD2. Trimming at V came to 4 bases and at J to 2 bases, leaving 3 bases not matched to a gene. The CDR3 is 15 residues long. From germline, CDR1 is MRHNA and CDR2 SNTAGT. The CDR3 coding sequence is TGTGCCAGCAGTGGCACTAGCGGGCCCTACAATGAGCAGTTCTTC. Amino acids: CASSGTSGPYNEQFF.

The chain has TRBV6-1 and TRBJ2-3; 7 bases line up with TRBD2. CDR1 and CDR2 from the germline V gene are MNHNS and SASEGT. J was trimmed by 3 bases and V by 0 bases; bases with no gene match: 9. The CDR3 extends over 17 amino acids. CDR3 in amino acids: CASSEAGGGGRTDTQYF. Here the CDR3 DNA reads TGTGCCAGCAGTGAAGCCGGCGGGGGAGGCCGAACAGATACGCAGTATTTT.

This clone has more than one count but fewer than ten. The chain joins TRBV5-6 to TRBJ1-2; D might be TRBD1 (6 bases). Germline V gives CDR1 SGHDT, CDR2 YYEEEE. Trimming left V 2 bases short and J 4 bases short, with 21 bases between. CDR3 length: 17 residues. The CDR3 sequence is CASSFPPPTGERYGYTF. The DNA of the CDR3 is TGTGCCAGCAGCTTCCCCCCTCCGACAGGCGAACGCTATGGCTACACCTTC. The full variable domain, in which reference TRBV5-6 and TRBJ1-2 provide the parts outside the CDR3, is DAGVTQSPTHLIKTRGQQVTLRCSPKSGHDTVSWYQQALGQGPQFIFQYYEEEERQRGNFPDRFSGHQFPNYSSELNVNALLLGDSALYLCASSFPPPTGERYGYTFGSGTRLTVV.

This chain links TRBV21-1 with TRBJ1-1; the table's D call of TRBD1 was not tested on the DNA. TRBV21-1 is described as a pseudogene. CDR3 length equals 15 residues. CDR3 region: CASSKEQGADTEAFF. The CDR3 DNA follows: TGTGCCAGCAGCAAAGAACAGGGGGCCGACACTGAAGCTTTCTTT.

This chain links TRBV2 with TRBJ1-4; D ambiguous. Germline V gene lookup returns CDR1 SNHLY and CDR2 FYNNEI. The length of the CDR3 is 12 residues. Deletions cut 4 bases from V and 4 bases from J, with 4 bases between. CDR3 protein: CASSVRNEKLFF. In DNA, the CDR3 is TGTGCCAGCAGTGTCCGTAATGAAAAACTGTTTTTT.

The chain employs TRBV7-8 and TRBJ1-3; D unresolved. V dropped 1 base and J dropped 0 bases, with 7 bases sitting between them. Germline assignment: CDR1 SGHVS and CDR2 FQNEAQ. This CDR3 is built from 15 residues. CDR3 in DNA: TGTGCCAGCAGCTTAGTGGGAAACTCTGGAAACACCATATATTTT. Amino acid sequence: CASSLVGNSGNTIYF. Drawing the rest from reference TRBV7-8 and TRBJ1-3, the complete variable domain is GAGVSQSPRYKVAKRGQDVALRCDPISGHVSLFWYQQALGQGPEFLTYFQNEAQLDKSGLPSDRFFAERPEGSVSTLKIQRTQQEDSAVYLCASSLVGNSGNTIYFGEGSWLTVV.

CDR3: CASSQTSVNYEQYF. CDR3 in DNA: TGTGCCAGCAGCCAGACCTCGGTAAACTACGAGCAGTACTTC. This rearrangement joins TRBV4-2 to TRBJ2-7; D remains unclear. This CDR3 has 14 residues. Germline lookup yields CDR1 LGHNA and CDR2 YNFKEQ. Between the trimmed V and J ends, which lost 3 bases and 3 bases, there was a span of 12 bases.

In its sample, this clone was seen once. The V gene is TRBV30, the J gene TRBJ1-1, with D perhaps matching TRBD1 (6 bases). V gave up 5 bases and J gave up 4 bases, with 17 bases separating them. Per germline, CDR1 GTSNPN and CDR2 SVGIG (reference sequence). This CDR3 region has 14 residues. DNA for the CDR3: TGTGCCTGGGACGCAGGGACATCGGGCACTGAAGCTTTCTTT. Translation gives CAWDAGTSGTEAFF.

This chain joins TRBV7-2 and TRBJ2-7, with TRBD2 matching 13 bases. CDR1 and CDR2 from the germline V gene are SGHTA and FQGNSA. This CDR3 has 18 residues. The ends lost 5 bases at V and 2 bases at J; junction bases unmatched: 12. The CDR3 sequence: CASSLGQLLAGGPYEQYF. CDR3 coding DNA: TGTGCCAGCAGCCTAGGGCAGCTACTAGCGGGAGGGCCCTACGAGCAGTACTTC. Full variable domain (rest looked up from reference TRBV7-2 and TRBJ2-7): GAGVSQSPSNKVTEKGKDVELRCDPISGHTALYWYRQSLGQGLEFLIYFQGNSAPDKSGLPSDRFSAERTGGSVSTLTIQRTQQEDSAVYLCASSLGQLLAGGPYEQYFGPGTRLTVT.

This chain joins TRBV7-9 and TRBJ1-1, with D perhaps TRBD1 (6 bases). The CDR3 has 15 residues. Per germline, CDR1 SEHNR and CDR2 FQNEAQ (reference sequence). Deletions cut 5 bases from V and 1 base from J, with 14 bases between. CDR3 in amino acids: CASSLAGQQNTEAFF. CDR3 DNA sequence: TGTGCCAGCAGCCTCGCCGGACAGCAGAACACTGAAGCTTTCTTT.

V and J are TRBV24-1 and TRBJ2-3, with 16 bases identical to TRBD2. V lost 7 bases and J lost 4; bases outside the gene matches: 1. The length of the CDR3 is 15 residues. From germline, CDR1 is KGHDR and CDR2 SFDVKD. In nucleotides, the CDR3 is TGTGCCACCAGCGGGACTAGCGGGAGGGCAGATACGCAGTATTTT. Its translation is CATSGTSGRADTQYF.

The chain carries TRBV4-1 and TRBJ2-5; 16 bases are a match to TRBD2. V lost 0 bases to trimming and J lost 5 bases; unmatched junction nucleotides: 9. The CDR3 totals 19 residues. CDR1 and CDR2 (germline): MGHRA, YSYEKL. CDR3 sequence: CASSQEGAGTSGRGETQYF. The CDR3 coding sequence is TGCGCCAGCAGCCAAGAGGGAGCGGGGACTAGCGGGAGGGGTGAGACCCAGTACTTC.